This entry is about one T cell receptor (beta chain). Its target is unknown. Investigators reverse transcribed all isolated RNA, so they sequenced expressed TCRB transcripts. Data came from immunoSEQ multiplex PCR; TCRdb stores just in-frame clones and leaves some out. The sample has 200,000 to 300,000 clones, less than 15% seen once. The sample originates from a study of beta chain features in type 1 diabetes. The study's findings and limits: A definitive answer on HLA type influencing TCRB rearrangement was not reached here. Diminished insertions and augmented deletions at VDJ junctions characterized type 1 diabetes patients.

This CDR3 contains 13 residues. Germline V gene data show CDR1 as SNHLY and CDR2 as FYNNEI. V trimming: 6 bases; J trimming: 4 bases; junction bases outside the gene matches: 3. This rearrangement joins TRBV2 to TRBJ1-2; 9 bases are a match to TRBD1. The specimen sequenced was naive CD4+ T cells from blood. This clonotype was obtained from a woman aged 40 to 49 in good health. The CDR3 is CASSWTGAYGYTF. CDR3 nucleotides: TGTGCCAGCAGCTGGACAGGGGCCTATGGCTACACCTTC.